Shown below are 25 T cell receptor beta chains from a single sample sequenced in a study of spatial heterogeneity in lung cancer. Time point here: sample taken at primary tumor resection. Whole RNA from tumor, nontumor lung or frozen PBMC was sequenced unsorted. TCRdb re-derived calls from the 5' RACE reads in MiXCR, one entry per CDR3 protein. The table shows approximately 3,000 distinct CDR3 sequences, with around 13% occurring only once. This specimen consisted of normal lung tissue next to the tumor, obtained at surgery. Receptors were obtained from a male donor with early-stage non-small cell lung cancer.

This clonotype was recorded many times. The V gene is TRBV6-2 or TRBV6-3, the J gene TRBJ2-2, with 11 nucleotides matching TRBD2. Germline trimming cut 6 bases from V and 7 bases from J; bases unmatched to any gene: 4. Germline CDR1 and CDR2: MNHEY and SVGEGT. The CDR3 length is 14 residues. The DNA of the CDR3 is TGTGCCAGCAGCCGCGGGACTAGCGGCGGGGAGCTGTTTTTT. This translates into CASSRGTSGGELFF.

This clonotype is classed as medium-sized. This rearrangement joins TRBV11-2 to TRBJ2-5; 11 bases map to TRBD2. The length of the CDR3 is 15 residues. Germline-derived CDR1 and CDR2 are SGHAT and FQNNGV. J lost 5 bases, V lost 4 bases, and 6 bases had no gene match. CDR3 loop: CASSSTSGTSETQYF. CDR3 nucleotides: TGTGCCAGCAGCTCGACTAGCGGGACCTCCGAGACCCAGTACTTC.

By share, this clonotype counts as medium-sized. The gene calls are TRBV11-2 and TRBJ1-1; TRBD1 might be the D (6 bases). Trimming shortened V by 2 bases and J by 4 bases, and 26 bases separated the two germline ends. Germline V gene sequence: CDR1 SGHAT, CDR2 FQNNGV. This CDR3 comprises 19 residues. The CDR3 DNA is TGTGCCAGCAGCTTAACCCTTCCCGGGACATTTACGCGCGGCACTGAAGCTTTCTTT. It encodes CASSLTLPGTFTRGTEAFF.

The sample holds many counts of this clonotype. The rearrangement uses TRBV7-2 and TRBJ2-5; no reliable D call. V was cut by 3 bases and J by 1 base, with 15 bases left in between. CDR1 is SGHTA and CDR2 is FQGNSA in the germline V gene. This CDR3 has 16 amino acids. In DNA, the CDR3 is TGTGCCAGCAGCTTGATGATTGAAAGGCCCCAAGAGACCCAGTACTTC. Amino acids: CASSLMIERPQETQYF.

In its sample, this clonotype was seen a few times. This chain uses TRBV29-1 with TRBJ2-1; D is possibly TRBD2 (7 bases). This CDR3 has 15 residues. The germline V gene has CDR1 SQVTM and CDR2 ANQGSEA. Between the trimmed V and J ends, which lost 3 bases and 8 bases, there was a span of 20 bases. The CDR3 here is CSVEGARGGPHEQFF. The CDR3 DNA reads as TGCAGCGTTGAGGGGGCCCGGGGAGGGCCACATGAGCAGTTCTTC.

By sample fraction, this clonotype is medium-sized. The genes are TRBV5-1 and TRBJ2-7, with D possibly TRBD2 on 6 matching bases. The CDR3 consists of 14 residues. The germline gives CDR1 SGHRS, CDR2 YFSETQ. The V and J ends lost 4 bases and 7 bases respectively, with 18 bases between them. The CDR3 is CASSPTPGEDEQYF. The CDR3, as DNA: TGCGCCAGCAGCCCGACCCCCGGGGAGGATGAGCAGTACTTC.

In its sample, this clonotype is medium-sized. The chain recombines TRBV5-1 with TRBJ2-7; D ambiguous. This CDR3 has 14 amino acids. Germline CDR1 reads SGHRS; CDR2 reads YFSETQ. Trimming cost V 7 bases and J 0 bases, with 14 bases left between them. Written as DNA, the CDR3 is TGCGCCAGCTCTCTCGTATCCCTCTCCTACGAGCAGTACTTC. Protein product: CASSLVSLSYEQYF.

In this sample, this clonotype turned up many times. The junction shows a germline mismatch at one end, possibly a read error. The chain employs TRBV2 and TRBJ2-7, with 9 bases matching TRBD1. This CDR3 is built from 16 residues. CDR1 and CDR2 (germline): SNHLY, FYNNEI. DNA of the CDR3: TGTGCCAGCAGTTGCCCGGACTCAGAATTCGGACAGGGGAAATCTTTC. It encodes CASSCPDSEFGQGKSF.

The V gene is TRBV28, the J gene TRBJ2-7, with unresolved D. Germline CDR1 reads MDHEN; CDR2 reads SYDVKM. The CDR3 length is 13 residues. Trimming removed 3 bases at V and 4 bases at J, with 10 bases between. CDR3 residues: CASSFRDFYEQYF. CDR3 DNA: TGTGCCAGCAGTTTCAGAGACTTTTACGAGCAGTACTTC.

The table lists this clonotype with many counts. This chain joins TRBV4-1 and TRBJ2-7; D possibly matches TRBD1 or TRBD2 (5 bases each). The CDR3 length is 15 residues. The germline V gene encodes CDR1 MGHRA and CDR2 YSYEKL. V was pared by 2 bases and J by 2 bases, with 13 bases between. The CDR3, as DNA: TGCGCCAGCAGCCAAAGTCCGGGACCAACCTACGAGCAGTACTTC. Its protein product is CASSQSPGPTYEQYF.

This sequence joins TRBV20-1 and TRBJ2-1; possibly TRBD1 for D (6 bases). Germline CDR1 reads DFQATT; CDR2 reads SNEGSKA (reference sequence). The CDR3 extends over 14 amino acids. Deletions cut 5 bases from V and 7 bases from J, with 18 bases between. The CDR3 coding sequence is TGCAGTGCTCCTAAAGCCGGGACACCGAATGAGCAGTTCTTC. It yields the protein CSAPKAGTPNEQFF.

This chain links TRBV18 with TRBJ1-5; D uncertain. The germline CDR1 and CDR2 sequences are KGHSH and LQKENI. V was shortened by 4 bases and J by 3 bases, with 7 bases between the two germline ends. This CDR3 is 13 amino acids long. CDR3 sequence (DNA): TGTGCCAGCTCACAGGGAAACAATCAGCCCCAGCATTTT. This encodes CASSQGNNQPQHF.

By share, this clonotype ranks as medium-sized. The chain uses TRBV28 and TRBJ1-2; possible D gene TRBD1, 5 bases. V was trimmed by 3 bases and J by 8 bases, leaving 13 bases between them. The CDR3 runs to 13 residues. Looked up from germline, CDR1 is MDHEN and CDR2 is SYDVKM. The CDR3 DNA follows: TGTGCCAGCAGTTTCGTGGCAGGGCGCGGCTACACCTTC. This sequence encodes CASSFVAGRGYTF.

This clonotype is medium-sized (0.01 to 0.1%) by share. The chain is built from TRBV20-1 and TRBJ2-7; the D gene is possibly TRBD1 (6 bases). CDR3 length equals 14 residues. Germline V gene data show CDR1 as DFQATT and CDR2 as SNEGSKA (reference sequence). The V and J ends lost 3 bases and 3 bases respectively, with 15 bases between them. CDR3 in amino acids: CSASDSGERYEQYF. The CDR3 DNA is TGCAGTGCTAGCGACTCAGGGGAGCGCTACGAGCAGTACTTC.

By share of the sample, this clonotype is medium-sized. The J gene is TRBJ2-2, the V gene TRBV28; D is unresolved. Trimming took 3 bases from V and 3 from J, leaving 8 bases between them. This CDR3 spans 14 amino acids. Germline CDR1 MDHEN, CDR2 SYDVKM. The CDR3 here is CASSLGRYTGELFF. CDR3 DNA: TGTGCCAGCAGTTTGGGAAGGTACACCGGGGAGCTGTTTTTT.

This clonotype is labeled medium-sized. The genes are TRBV6-2 or TRBV6-3 and TRBJ2-3; 8 positions agree with TRBD1. V shed 6 bases, J shed 4 bases, and the junction held 9 bases outside the gene matches. Germline-derived CDR1 and CDR2 are MNHEY and SVGEGT. The CDR3 runs to 15 residues. The CDR3 DNA sequence: TGTGCCAGCAGCCCCCGGGAACAGGGGGCAGATACGCAGTATTTT. Translating it yields CASSPREQGADTQYF.

This clonotype is medium-sized (0.01 to 0.1%). This rearrangement joins TRBV2 to TRBJ1-2, with D tentatively TRBD1 (5 bases). CDR3 length: 10 residues. The V end lost 6 bases, the J end lost 8 bases, and 7 bases lay between the germline ends. The V gene's germline CDR1 is SNHLY and CDR2 FYNNEI. The CDR3 DNA follows: TGTGCCAGCAGCCAGGGCGGCTACACCTTC. It specifies CASSQGGYTF.

In this sample, this clonotype is medium-sized. V and J are TRBV7-7 and TRBJ2-7, with TRBD2 matching 8 bases. Germline V gene data show CDR1 as SSHAT and CDR2 as FNYEAQ (reference sequence). CDR3 length: 16 residues. Trimming took 2 bases from V and 3 from J; bases not matched to a gene: 9. For the CDR3, the DNA is TGTGCCAGCAGCTTAAGCACCGGGACTAGGGGCTACGAGCAGTACTTC. Protein product: CASSLSTGTRGYEQYF.

The J gene is TRBJ2-5, the V gene TRBV6-2 or TRBV6-3; D perhaps matches TRBD1 (6 bases). V lost 5 bases to trimming and J lost 2 bases, with 9 bases between them. CDR1 and CDR2 from the germline V gene are MNHEY and SVGEGT. The CDR3 runs 13 residues. The CDR3 is CASSLGQQETQYF. The DNA of the CDR3 is TGTGCCAGCAGTCTAGGACAGCAAGAGACCCAGTACTTC.

This clonotype occurred a few times. The chain links TRBV5-6 to TRBJ1-5, with 8 bases matching TRBD1. CDR3 length: 15 residues. V shed 1 base, J shed 6 bases, and the junction held 6 bases outside the gene matches. Germline V CDR1 and CDR2: SGHDT, YYEEEE. The CDR3 nucleotides are TGTGCCAGCAGCTTGTGGGGGACAGGCTTTCAGCCCCAGCATTTT. As protein: CASSLWGTGFQPQHF.

The J gene is TRBJ2-3, the V gene TRBV13; possibly TRBD2 for D (6 bases). The V end was cut by 0 bases, the J end by 0 bases, with 10 bases between. The CDR3 is made up of 16 amino acids. CDR1 is PRHDT, CDR2 FYEKMQ, per germline (reference sequence). The CDR3 sequence: CASSLGGGVSTDTQYF. CDR3 DNA: TGTGCCAGCAGCTTAGGCGGCGGGGTTAGCACAGATACGCAGTATTTT.

This clonotype is labeled as medium-sized. The chain couples TRBV5-1 to TRBJ2-2, with 8 bases aligning to TRBD1. Germline V gene lookup returns CDR1 SGHRS and CDR2 YFSETQ. The V segment lost 0 bases and the J segment 6 bases; nucleotides outside the gene matches: 4. The CDR3 is made up of 15 amino acids. The CDR3 region is CASSLAQGASGELFF. CDR3 DNA sequence: TGCGCCAGCAGCTTGGCCCAGGGGGCGTCCGGGGAGCTGTTTTTT. Filled out from reference TRBV5-1 and TRBJ2-2, the complete variable domain reads KAGVTQTPRYLIKTRGQQVTLSCSPISGHRSVSWYQQTPGQGLQFLFEYFSETQRNKGNFPGRFSGRQFSNSRSEMNVSTLELGDSALYLCASSLAQGASGELFFGEGSRLTVL.

There are many counts of this clonotype. The chain combines TRBV20-1 with TRBJ2-3; D uncertain. The CDR3 is 15 amino acids. CDR1 and CDR2 from the germline V gene are DFQATT and SNEGSKA (reference sequence). Trimming stripped 3 bases from V and 4 bases from J, with 17 bases between. The CDR3 spells CSASPLGLGPDTQYF. In DNA, the CDR3 is TGCAGTGCTAGCCCTCTCGGTTTGGGCCCAGATACGCAGTATTTT.

This clonotype is judged large. The rearrangement links TRBV5-6 to TRBJ2-7; 9 bases are a match to TRBD1. V was pared by 0 bases and J by 5 bases, with 6 bases of the junction left unmatched. The germline gives CDR1 SGHDT, CDR2 YYEEEE. The CDR3 sequence is 15 residues long. The CDR3 bases are TGTGCCAGCAGCTTGGTACAGGGGGCTTCCCACGAGCAGTACTTC. This gives the protein CASSLVQGASHEQYF.

This clonotype is medium-sized. J is TRBJ2-3 and V is TRBV9; TRBD1 matches 12 bases. The CDR3 is 15 amino acids. Germline V gene lookup returns CDR1 SGDLS and CDR2 YYNGEE. With 2 bases clipped from V and 4 bases from J, the junction kept 2 bases outside the gene matches. The CDR3 here is CASSVGTGGPDTQYF. The CDR3, as DNA: TGTGCCAGCAGCGTTGGGACAGGGGGCCCAGATACGCAGTATTTT.